This entry lists 19 T cell receptor beta chains sequenced from one sample in a study of neoadjuvant anti-PD-1 for oral cavity cancer. Produced via immunoSEQ multiplex PCR; TCRdb's table is partial and in-frame only. This sample carries roughly 40,000 clones, 77% of them seen once, and the ten largest clones take around 4.9%. The time point is: after neoadjuvant nivolumab, at surgical resection. The sample was PBMCs, taken after nivolumab (anti-PD-1) treatment. The receptors stem from a person between 40 and 85 years old with oral cavity squamous cell carcinoma.

This sequence joins TRBV7-2 and TRBJ1-2; D may be TRBD1 (6 bases). Trimming took 5 bases from V and 4 from J, leaving 20 bases between them. This CDR3 has 16 amino acids. From germline, CDR1 is SGHTA and CDR2 FQGNSA. CDR3: CASSMAGGQVGYGYTF. The CDR3 bases are TGTGCCAGCAGCATGGCGGGGGGCCAGGTGGGCTATGGCTACACCTTC.

This clone has a single count. V and J are TRBV7-2 and TRBJ1-3, with TRBD1 matching 9 bases. The germline V gene encodes CDR1 SGHTA and CDR2 FQGNSA. The CDR3 has 18 residues. The J segment lost 1 base and the V segment lost 2 bases, leaving 9 bases of the junction unmatched. The chain's CDR3 is CASSLSGTGSLSGNTIYF. The CDR3, as DNA: TGTGCCAGCAGCTTATCCGGGACAGGGTCTTTATCTGGAAACACCATATATTTT.

The rearrangement joins TRBV13 to TRBJ2-2, with TRBD1 as a possible D gene (5 bases). This CDR3 spans 14 amino acids. Trimming removed 5 bases from V and 6 bases from J, with 13 bases in between. Germline-derived CDR1 and CDR2 are PRHDT and FYEKMQ (reference sequence). For the CDR3, the DNA is TGTGCCAGCAGCGTGGGGCTAAAGTCCGGGGAGCTGTTTTTT. Protein product: CASSVGLKSGELFF.

The V call is TRBV7-9, the J call TRBJ1-5; 10 bases agree with TRBD1. The CDR3 runs to 14 residues. J lost 7 bases, V lost 4 bases, and 4 bases had no gene match. The V gene's germline CDR1 is SEHNR and CDR2 FQNEAQ (reference sequence). The CDR3, as DNA: TGTGCCAGCAGCTCCGACAGGGGGCAACAGCCCCAGCATTTT. Protein product: CASSSDRGQQPQHF.

This clone was recorded a few times. CDR3 DNA sequence: TGTGCCAGCAGCCCAAGCGGGAGGCAGTACAATGAGCAGTTCTTC. Translating gives CASSPSGRQYNEQFF. The chain joins TRBV11-2 to TRBJ2-1, with 9 positions matching TRBD2. Per the germline V gene, CDR1 is SGHAT and CDR2 is FQNNGV. The CDR3 runs 15 residues. V was clipped by 5 bases and J by 4 bases; unmatched bases: 6.

The chain links TRBV2 to TRBJ1-1; D may be TRBD1 (5 bases). The CDR3 sequence is 14 residues long. Looked up from germline, CDR1 is SNHLY and CDR2 is FYNNEI. V was cut by 3 bases and J by 0 bases, with 8 bases left in between. CDR3 DNA: TGTGCCAGCAGTGATGGGGGATTGAACACTGAAGCTTTCTTT. Protein sequence: CASSDGGLNTEAFF.

This chain connects TRBV10-3 to TRBJ1-1; D unclear. Trimming pared 4 bases from V and 0 bases from J, leaving 9 bases between. The length of the CDR3 is 14 residues. Germline V lookup: CDR1 ENHRY, CDR2 SYGVKD. This CDR3 reads CAISGANMNTEAFF. The CDR3 DNA reads TGTGCCATCAGTGGTGCGAACATGAACACTGAAGCTTTCTTT.

This clone was counted ten times or more. The J gene is TRBJ2-1, the V gene TRBV11-2; unclear D gene. The V gene lost 1 base and the J gene lost 0 bases, with 10 bases spanning the gap. The CDR3 consists of 16 residues. Germline V gene sequence: CDR1 SGHAT, CDR2 FQNNGV. The CDR3 here is CASSLGSRSSYNEQFF. CDR3 DNA sequence: TGTGCCAGCAGCTTAGGGTCACGCAGCTCCTACAATGAGCAGTTCTTC.

The chain carries TRBV5-1 and TRBJ1-2; 7 positions agree with TRBD1. V was clipped by 4 bases and J by 4 bases; unmatched bases: 7. Germline V gives CDR1 SGHRS, CDR2 YFSETQ. The CDR3 totals 14 residues. CDR3 nucleotide sequence: TGCGCCAGCAGCATAGACAGGGCAATCTATGGCTACACCTTC. Its translation is CASSIDRAIYGYTF.

The CDR3 spells CASRGEYDTGELFF. The CDR3 nucleotides read TGTGCCAGCAGAGGGGAATACGACACCGGGGAGCTGTTTTTT. This chain joins TRBV7-9 and TRBJ2-2, with a tentative D call TRBD1 (5 bases). The V gene lost 6 bases and the J gene lost 3 bases, with 11 bases spanning the gap. Germline V CDR1 and CDR2: SEHNR, FQNEAQ (reference sequence). The CDR3 consists of 14 residues.

This rearrangement joins TRBV19 to TRBJ2-2; D unresolved. This CDR3 spans 12 amino acids. Germline V CDR1 and CDR2: LNHDA, SQIVND (reference sequence). Trimming removed 4 bases from V and 5 bases from J, with 5 bases in between. The CDR3 DNA reads as TGTGCCAGTAGTAAGGGTACCGGGGAGCTGTTTTTT. Residues: CASSKGTGELFF.

The chain uses TRBV7-2 and TRBJ2-7; 10 bases are shared with TRBD2. The CDR3 length is 14 residues. Germline V lookup: CDR1 SGHTA, CDR2 FQGNSA. V shed 2 bases and J 4 bases; nucleotides not matched to a gene: 2. The CDR3 sequence: CASSLTSGNYEQYF. In DNA form, the CDR3 reads TGTGCCAGCAGCTTAACTAGCGGGAATTACGAGCAGTACTTC.

This chain links TRBV10-3 with TRBJ2-1; TRBD2 might be the D (6 bases). Per the germline V gene, CDR1 is ENHRY and CDR2 is SYGVKD. Trimming removed 4 bases from V and 4 bases from J, with 11 bases in between. This CDR3 spans 14 amino acids. CDR3 region: CAISGDGSYNEQFF. CDR3 in DNA: TGTGCCATCAGTGGCGACGGGAGTTACAATGAGCAGTTCTTC.

This chain joins TRBV19 and TRBJ2-3; TRBD1 matches at 9 bases. With V trimmed by 9 bases and J by 1 base, 2 bases remained unmatched. Germline V gene lookup returns CDR1 LNHDA and CDR2 SQIVND (reference sequence). The CDR3 runs to 13 residues. The DNA for the CDR3 is TGTGCCAGCAGGACAGGGGGCACAGATACGCAGTATTTT. Amino acid sequence: CASRTGGTDTQYF.

The chain's CDR3 is CASSVIVPTGVNTGELFF. In DNA, the CDR3 is TGTGCCAGCAGCGTAATTGTTCCTACCGGAGTTAACACCGGGGAGCTGTTTTTT. This sequence joins TRBV7-8 and TRBJ2-2, with D unclear. Germline CDR1 SGHVS, CDR2 FQNEAQ. This CDR3 has 18 amino acids. V was trimmed by 5 bases and J by 2 bases, leaving 21 bases between them. The full variable domain, rest sourced from reference TRBV7-8 and TRBJ2-2, is GAGVSQSPRYKVAKRGQDVALRCDPISGHVSLFWYQQALGQGPEFLTYFQNEAQLDKSGLPSDRFFAERPEGSVSTLKIQRTQQEDSAVYLCASSVIVPTGVNTGELFFGEGSRLTVL.

This sequence joins TRBV5-1 and TRBJ1-3; possible D gene TRBD1, 5 bases. Germline-derived CDR1 and CDR2 are SGHRS and YFSETQ. Trimming stripped 4 bases from V and 3 bases from J, with 14 bases between. This CDR3 comprises 15 residues. As DNA, the CDR3 is TGCGCCAGCAGCCGGCTGGCAGGGCGTGGAAACACCATATATTTT. Its protein is CASSRLAGRGNTIYF.

This rearrangement joins TRBV5-1 to TRBJ1-3, with TRBD1 matching over 7 bases. Losses at the gene ends were 3 bases for V and 2 bases for J; bases not matched to a gene: 2. From germline, CDR1 is SGHRS and CDR2 YFSETQ. The CDR3 length is 14 residues. The CDR3 here is CASSSGGAGNTIYF. CDR3 bases: TGCGCCAGCAGCTCAGGGGGAGCTGGAAACACCATATATTTT.

V is TRBV7-6 and J is TRBJ1-1, with unresolved D. V was pared by 5 bases and J by 3 bases, with 16 bases between. The germline V gene has CDR1 SGHVS and CDR2 FNYEAQ. The CDR3 spans 15 residues. The CDR3 DNA is TGTGCCAGCAGCCCCCAGATCGAGTCATACACTGAAGCTTTCTTT. It codes for CASSPQIESYTEAFF.

The chain uses TRBV7-8 and TRBJ2-7, with 10 bases matching TRBD1. The V and J ends lost 4 bases and 6 bases, in that order; junction bases with no gene match: 9. The length of the CDR3 is 15 residues. Per the germline V gene, CDR1 is SGHVS and CDR2 is FQNEAQ. CDR3 DNA sequence: TGTGCCAGCAGCTGGGGCCGTGGGACAGGGGCCGAGCAGTACTTC. Amino acids: CASSWGRGTGAEQYF.